This TCR beta chain was identified during a study of blood T cell repertoires in COVID-19. Study at large: T cells, B-cell-depleted T cells, or PBMCs supplied cDNA or gDNA.

The germline V gene encodes CDR1 SGHAT and CDR2 FQNNGV. V was clipped by 0 bases and J by 3 bases; unmatched bases: 5. The CDR3 runs 15 residues. TCRdb's table, derived via immunoSEQ multiplex PCR, lists solely in-frame clones and lacks some. Of some 300,000 clones in the sample, approximately 86% were seen once. J is TRBJ2-7 and V is TRBV11-2; 7 bases map to TRBD2. The sequenced sample was peripheral blood. The sequence came from an older woman with COVID-19, enrolled during active disease. The DNA for the CDR3 is TGTGCCAGCAGCTTAGAGTTCGGGGGGAACTACGAGCAGTACTTC. Encoded protein: CASSLEFGGNYEQYF.